This T cell receptor beta chain was documented in a study of T cell responses to AZD1222 COVID-19 vaccine. General study points: Two AZD1222 doses significantly raised spike-specific TCR breadth and depth over controls. Clonal diversity was possibly underestimated, and the donors were mostly white British, with more females.

In the case of this clone: What it binds is not known.

Germline V gene data show CDR1 as SGHKS and CDR2 as YYEKEE (reference sequence). V dropped 5 bases and J dropped 1 base, with 15 bases sitting between them. There are 15 residues in the CDR3. Profiling relied on immunoSEQ multiplex PCR, and the TCRdb table lists in-frame clones only, not all of them. The data hold some 180,000 clones, with 92% observed a single time. V gene TRBV5-5 combines with J gene TRBJ1-2; the D gene is possibly TRBD1 (6 bases). This TCR was recovered from an adult in good health. This specimen was peripheral blood, taken on day 0 of AZD1222 vaccination. The CDR3 DNA is TGTGCCAGCAGTTTAACACAGGGTAGTAACTATGGCTACACCTTC. Translation: CASSLTQGSNYGYTF.